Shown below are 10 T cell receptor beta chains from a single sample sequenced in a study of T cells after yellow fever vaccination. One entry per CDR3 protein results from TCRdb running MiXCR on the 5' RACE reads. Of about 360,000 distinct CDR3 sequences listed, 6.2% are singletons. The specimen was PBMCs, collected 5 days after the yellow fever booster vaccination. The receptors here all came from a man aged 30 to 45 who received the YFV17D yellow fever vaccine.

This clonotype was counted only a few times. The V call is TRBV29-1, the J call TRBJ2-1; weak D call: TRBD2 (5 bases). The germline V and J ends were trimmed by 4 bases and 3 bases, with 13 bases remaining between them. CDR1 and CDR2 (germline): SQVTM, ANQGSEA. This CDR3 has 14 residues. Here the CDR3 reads CSVAGSYFYNEQFF. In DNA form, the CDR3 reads TGCAGCGTTGCGGGGTCCTACTTCTACAATGAGCAGTTCTTC.

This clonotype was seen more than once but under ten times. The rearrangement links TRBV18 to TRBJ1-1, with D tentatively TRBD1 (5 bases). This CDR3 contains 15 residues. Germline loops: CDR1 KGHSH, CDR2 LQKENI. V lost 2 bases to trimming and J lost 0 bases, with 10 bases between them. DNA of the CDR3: TGTGCCAGCTCACCAGTCGGGGGTATGAACACTGAAGCTTTCTTT. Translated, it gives CASSPVGGMNTEAFF.

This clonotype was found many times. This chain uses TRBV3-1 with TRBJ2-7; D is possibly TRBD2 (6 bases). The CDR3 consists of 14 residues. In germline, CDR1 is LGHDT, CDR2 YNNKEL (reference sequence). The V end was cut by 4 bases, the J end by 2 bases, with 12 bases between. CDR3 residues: CASSRSGTTYEQYF. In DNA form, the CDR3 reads TGTGCCAGCAGCCGTAGCGGTACTACCTACGAGCAGTACTTC.

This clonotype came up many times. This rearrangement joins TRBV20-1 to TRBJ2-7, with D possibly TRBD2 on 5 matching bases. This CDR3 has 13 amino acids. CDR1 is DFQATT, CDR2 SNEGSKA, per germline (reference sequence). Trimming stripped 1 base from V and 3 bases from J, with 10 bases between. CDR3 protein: CSARGTDIYEQYF. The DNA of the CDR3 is TGCAGTGCTAGAGGGACTGATATCTACGAGCAGTACTTC.

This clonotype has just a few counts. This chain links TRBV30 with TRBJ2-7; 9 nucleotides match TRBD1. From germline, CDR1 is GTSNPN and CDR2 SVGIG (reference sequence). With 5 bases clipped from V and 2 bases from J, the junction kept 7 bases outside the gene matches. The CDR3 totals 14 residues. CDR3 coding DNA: TGTGCCTGGGCCGTTTGGACAGGGGCCTACGAGCAGTACTTC. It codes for CAWAVWTGAYEQYF.

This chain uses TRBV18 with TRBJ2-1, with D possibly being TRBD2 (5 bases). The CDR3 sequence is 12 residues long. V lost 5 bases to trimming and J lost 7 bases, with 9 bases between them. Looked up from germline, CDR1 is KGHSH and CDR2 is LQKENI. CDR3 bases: TGTGCCAGCTCAGAACAGCGGAATGAGCAGTTCTTC. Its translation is CASSEQRNEQFF.

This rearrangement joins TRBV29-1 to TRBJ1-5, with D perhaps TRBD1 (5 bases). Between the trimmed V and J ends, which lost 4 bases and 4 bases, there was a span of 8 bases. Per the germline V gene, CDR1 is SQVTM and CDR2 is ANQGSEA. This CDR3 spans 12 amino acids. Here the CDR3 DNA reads TGCAGCGTTGGAGGGGCGAATCAGCCCCAGCATTTT. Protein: CSVGGANQPQHF.

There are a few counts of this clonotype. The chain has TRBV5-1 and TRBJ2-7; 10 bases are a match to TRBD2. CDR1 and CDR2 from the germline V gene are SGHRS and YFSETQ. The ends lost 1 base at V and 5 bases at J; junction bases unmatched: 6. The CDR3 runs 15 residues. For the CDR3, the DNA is TGCGCCAGCAGCTTGAGCGGGAGGGAAGGCGACGAGCAGTACTTC. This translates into CASSLSGREGDEQYF.

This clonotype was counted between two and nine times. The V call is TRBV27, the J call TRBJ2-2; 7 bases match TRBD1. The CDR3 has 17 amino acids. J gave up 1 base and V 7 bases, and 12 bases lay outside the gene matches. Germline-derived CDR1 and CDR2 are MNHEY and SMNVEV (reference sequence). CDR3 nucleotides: TGTGCCAGCACCCTAAGGCGACAGGGCGTGAACACCGGGGAGCTGTTTTTT. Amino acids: CASTLRRQGVNTGELFF.

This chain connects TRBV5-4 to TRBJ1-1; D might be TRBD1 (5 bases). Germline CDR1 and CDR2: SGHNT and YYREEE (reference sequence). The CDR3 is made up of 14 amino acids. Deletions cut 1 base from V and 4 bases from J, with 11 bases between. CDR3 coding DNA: TGTGCCAGCAGCTTGCAGGGAGGCGGCACTGAAGCTTTCTTT. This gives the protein CASSLQGGGTEAFF.